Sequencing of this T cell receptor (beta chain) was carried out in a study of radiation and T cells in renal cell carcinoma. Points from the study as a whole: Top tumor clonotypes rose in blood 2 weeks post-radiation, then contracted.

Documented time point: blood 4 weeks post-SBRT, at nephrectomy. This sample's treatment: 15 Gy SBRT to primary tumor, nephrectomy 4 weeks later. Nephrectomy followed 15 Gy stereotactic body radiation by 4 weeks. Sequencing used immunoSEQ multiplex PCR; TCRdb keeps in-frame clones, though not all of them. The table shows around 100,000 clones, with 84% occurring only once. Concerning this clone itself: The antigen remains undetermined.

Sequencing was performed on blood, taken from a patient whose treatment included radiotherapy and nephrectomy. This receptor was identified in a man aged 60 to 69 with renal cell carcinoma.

The CDR3 nucleotides are TGTGCCAGCAGCCAAGATGGGGGACGGGAGTTCGGCTACACCTTC. It translates to CASSQDGGREFGYTF. This sequence joins TRBV14 and TRBJ1-2; D perhaps matches TRBD1 (5 bases). Germline assignment: CDR1 SGHDN and CDR2 FVKESK. V gave up 0 bases and J gave up 8 bases, with 16 bases separating them. The CDR3 loop spans 15 amino acids.